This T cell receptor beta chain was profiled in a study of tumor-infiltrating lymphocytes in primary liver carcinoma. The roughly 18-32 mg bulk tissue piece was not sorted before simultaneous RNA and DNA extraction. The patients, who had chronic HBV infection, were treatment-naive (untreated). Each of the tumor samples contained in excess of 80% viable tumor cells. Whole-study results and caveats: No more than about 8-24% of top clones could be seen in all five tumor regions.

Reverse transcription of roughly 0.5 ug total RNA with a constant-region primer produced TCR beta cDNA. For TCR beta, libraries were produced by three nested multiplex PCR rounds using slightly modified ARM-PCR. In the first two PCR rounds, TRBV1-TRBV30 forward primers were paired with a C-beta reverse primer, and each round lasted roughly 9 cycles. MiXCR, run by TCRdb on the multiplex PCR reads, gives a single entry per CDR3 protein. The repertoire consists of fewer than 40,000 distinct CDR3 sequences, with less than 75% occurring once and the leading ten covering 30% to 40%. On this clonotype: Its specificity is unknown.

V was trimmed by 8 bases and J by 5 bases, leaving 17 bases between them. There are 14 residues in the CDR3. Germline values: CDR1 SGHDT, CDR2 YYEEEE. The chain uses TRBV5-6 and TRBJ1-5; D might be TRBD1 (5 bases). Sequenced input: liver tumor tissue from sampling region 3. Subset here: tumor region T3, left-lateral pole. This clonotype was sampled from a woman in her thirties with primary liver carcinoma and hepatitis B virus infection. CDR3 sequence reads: CASGLSGTHQPQHF. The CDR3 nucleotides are TGTGCCAGTGGCTTGAGTGGGACCCATCAGCCCCAGCATTTT.